The text below deals with one T cell receptor beta chain. This record belongs to a study of blood T cell repertoires in COVID-19. The CDR3 runs 14 residues. Trimming left V 4 bases short and J 3 bases short, with 10 bases between. Germline V gene sequence: CDR1 SGHRS, CDR2 YFSETQ. Generated by immunoSEQ multiplex PCR, the TCRdb table keeps only in-frame clones and is missing some. The sample includes roughly 70,000 clones, around four fifths seen only once; the top ten take under 15%. What was sequenced was peripheral blood. The chain links TRBV5-1 to TRBJ1-4; possible D gene TRBD1, 6 bases. This clonotype was obtained from a man between 60 and 70 years old with COVID-19, enrolled during active disease. The CDR3 sequence is CASSLDRSNEKLFF. In nucleotides, the CDR3 is TGCGCCAGCAGCCTCGACAGGTCTAATGAAAAACTGTTTTTT.